This T cell receptor beta chain was sequenced in a study of blood T cells in healthy people across ages. It was with a sample-barcoded 5' primer and a J-beta primer mix that a second PCR of roughly 7 to 12 cycles was run. Tags on each cDNA molecule came from a template-switch adaptor with 12 random nucleotides. The study obtained at least 2.5 million CDR3-containing paired-end reads from every sample. MiXCR, applied by TCRdb to the 5' RACE reads, yields one record per CDR3 protein. The table records roughly 1,500,000 distinct CDR3 sequences, about 40% of them present only once. Trimming cost V 7 bases and J 5 bases, with 20 bases left between them. Germline-derived CDR1 and CDR2 are MNHEY and SVGAGI. The CDR3 has 15 residues. Each sample yielded at least 7 million isolated PBMCs.

The sequence was obtained from a woman younger than 30 in good health. The J gene is TRBJ1-2, the V gene TRBV6-5; possibly TRBD1 for D (6 bases). The sequencing input was blood. Here the CDR3 DNA reads TGTGCCAGCACACCTGCGGGGGCTCCAACTTATGGCTACACCTTC. Translating gives CASTPAGAPTYGYTF.